This T cell receptor beta chain was sequenced during a study of blood T cell repertoires in COVID-19. Looking at the study overall: The origin of the acute and convalescent COVID-19 samples was the United States, Italy and Spain. Sources were T cells, B-cell-depleted T cells, or PBMCs; the material itself was cDNA or gDNA.

This clone showed up just a few times. CDR3 length equals 16 residues. V lost 7 bases to trimming and J lost 2 bases; unmatched junction nucleotides: 11. Looked up from germline, CDR1 is SEHNR and CDR2 is FQNEAQ (reference sequence). Original processing notes: Nucleated cell number was recorded as an estimate derived from reference gene primer amplification. Repertoires were generated with immunoSEQ multiplex PCR, while TCRdb's copy carries only in-frame clones and drops some. Clonal size and the V and J genes are those of that table, whereas D and trimming came from the DNA. The sample shows 150,000 to 200,000 clones, 85% to 90% of them seen only once.

Material for sequencing was peripheral blood. The chain couples TRBV7-9 to TRBJ2-1; 7 bases line up with TRBD1. This TCR derives from a young woman who had recovered from COVID-19. The CDR3 coding sequence is TGTGCCAGCACAGTACCTCGGCAGGGGGCCTACAATGAGCAGTTCTTC. This gives the protein CASTVPRQGAYNEQFF.